The T cell receptor (beta chain) described here comes from a study of blood T cell repertoires in COVID-19. Study-wide background: Samples of COVID-19 (acute and convalescent) were obtained from the United States, Italy and Spain. Sources were T cells, B-cell-depleted T cells, or PBMCs; the material itself was cDNA or gDNA.

The Seattle patients joined while their infection was active and were tracked longitudinally afterward. Original data processing: Amplification with reference gene primers provided the estimates of nucleated cell counts. Data came from immunoSEQ multiplex PCR; TCRdb stores just in-frame clones and leaves some out. V and J calls and clone size follow that table, whereas D and trimming were derived from the DNA. Here the sample spans 250,000 to 300,000 clones, 85% to 90% being singletons. V dropped 6 bases and J dropped 2; count of bases not matched to a gene: 19. Germline-derived CDR1 and CDR2 are MNHEY and SMNVEV (reference sequence). The CDR3 runs to 19 residues. This clone was seen just once.

Source material: peripheral blood. This TCR was sampled from a woman between 45 and 60 years old with COVID-19, enrolled during active disease. V usage is TRBV27 and J usage is TRBJ2-1, with 7 bases that match TRBD1. CDR3 region: CASSTPRLLGQPPYNEQFF. The CDR3 DNA is TGTGCCAGCAGCACTCCTAGACTCTTGGGACAGCCACCCTACAATGAGCAGTTCTTC.